This TCR beta chain was documented in a study of multiple sclerosis patients with progressive multifocal leukoencephalopathy. Whole-study context: Longitudinal control samples came from natalizumab-treated multiple sclerosis patients without PML.

Stated time point: before natalizumab initiation. All patients had prior interferon beta, and all PML patients were female. CDR3 length: 14 amino acids. The germline CDR1 and CDR2 sequences are MRHNA and SNTAGT. V dropped 4 bases and J dropped 0; count of bases not matched to a gene: 0. Every PCR reaction included synthetic inline CDR3 controls for all V-J pairings. Some clones are missing from TCRdb's copy, which holds only in-frame ones; the method was immunoSEQ multiplex PCR. The repertoire holds approximately 31,000 clones, with over 75% as singletons. The TCR was taken from a human donor with multiple sclerosis. The specimen sequenced was PBMCs. The genes are TRBV6-4 and TRBJ2-3, with 8 bases that match TRBD2. This CDR3 reads CASSAGGSTDTQYF. In nucleotides, the CDR3 is TGTGCCAGCAGTGCGGGAGGGAGCACAGATACGCAGTATTTT.